These T cell receptor beta chains were read from a single sample in a study of T cell responses to AZD1222 COVID-19 vaccine. The data were produced by immunoSEQ multiplex PCR, yet TCRdb's version contains in-frame clones alone and is incomplete. The sample lists around 140,000 clones, roughly nine tenths occurring once. The material sequenced was peripheral blood, taken 28 days after the second dose of the MenACWY control vaccine. Receptor source: an adult who received the MenACWY meningococcal vaccine as a control. Each CDR3 is given with its conserved first and last residue. The order of the fields is J gene, V gene, D gene, clone size, CDR3 protein, CDR3 DNA. D genes are given only for firm matches. Not all rows give a size; the values are once, few, many and, for expanded clones, a class.

j_call: TRBJ2-3
v_call: TRBV30
d_call: TRBD2
clone_size: .
cdr3_aa: CAWNLGAGGLGTDTQYF
cdr3_nt: TGTGCCTGGAATTTAGGTGCGGGGGGGCTAGGGACAGATACGCAGTATTTT

j_call: TRBJ1-2
v_call: TRBV28
d_call: .
clone_size: .
cdr3_aa: CASRFTDSYGYTF
cdr3_nt: TGTGCCAGCAGATTTACGGACAGCTATGGCTACACCTTC

j_call: TRBJ1-6
v_call: TRBV18
d_call: TRBD1
clone_size: .
cdr3_aa: CATGTVSSYNSPLHF
cdr3_nt: TGTGCCACCGGGACAGTCAGCTCCTATAATTCACCCCTCCACTTT

j_call: TRBJ2-5
v_call: TRBV15
d_call: .
clone_size: .
cdr3_aa: CATSRDVGRQETQYF
cdr3_nt: TGTGCCACCAGCAGAGATGTGGGCCGCCAAGAGACCCAGTACTTC

j_call: TRBJ2-1
v_call: TRBV12-3/TRBV12-4
d_call: .
clone_size: .
cdr3_aa: CASGIQQFF
cdr3_nt: TGTGCCAGCGGAATCCAGCAGTTCTTC

j_call: TRBJ1-3
v_call: TRBV28
d_call: TRBD1
clone_size: .
cdr3_aa: CASSFLGDSSGNTIYF
cdr3_nt: TGTGCCAGCAGTTTTTTAGGGGACAGCTCTGGAAACACCATATATTTT

j_call: TRBJ2-1
v_call: TRBV5-6
d_call: TRBD1
clone_size: .
cdr3_aa: CASSSRVQGAGNEQFF
cdr3_nt: TGTGCCAGCAGCTCCAGGGTCCAGGGGGCCGGGAATGAGCAGTTCTTC

j_call: TRBJ2-1
v_call: TRBV6-5
d_call: .
clone_size: .
cdr3_aa: CASRPTENLKSEQFF
cdr3_nt: TGTGCCAGCAGACCGACAGAAAACCTAAAGAGTGAGCAGTTCTTC

j_call: TRBJ1-1
v_call: TRBV28
d_call: .
clone_size: .
cdr3_aa: CASSLAGRGTEAFF
cdr3_nt: TGTGCCAGCAGTTTGGCGGGGAGGGGGACTGAAGCTTTCTTT

j_call: TRBJ2-6
v_call: TRBV28
d_call: .
clone_size: .
cdr3_aa: CASSSRGAGSGANVLTF
cdr3_nt: TGTGCCAGCAGTTCCCGGGGGGCCGGCTCTGGGGCCAACGTCCTGACTTTC

j_call: TRBJ1-1
v_call: TRBV10-3
d_call: TRBD1
clone_size: .
cdr3_aa: CAISGGTADEAFF
cdr3_nt: TGTGCCATCAGTGGTGGGACAGCCGATGAAGCTTTCTTT

j_call: TRBJ2-6
v_call: TRBV7-2
d_call: .
clone_size: few
cdr3_aa: CASSFRSSGANVLTF
cdr3_nt: TGTGCCAGCAGCTTTCGCAGCTCTGGGGCCAACGTCCTGACTTTC

j_call: TRBJ2-1
v_call: TRBV3-1/TRBV3-2
d_call: .
clone_size: .
cdr3_aa: CASSLRGEDEQFF
cdr3_nt: TGTGCCAGCAGCCTGAGAGGGGAGGATGAGCAGTTCTTC

j_call: TRBJ1-6
v_call: TRBV11-2
d_call: .
clone_size: .
cdr3_aa: CASSTGVNSPLHF
cdr3_nt: TGTGCCAGCAGTACCGGTGTGAATTCACCCCTCCACTTT

j_call: TRBJ2-7
v_call: TRBV2
d_call: .
clone_size: .
cdr3_aa: CASRTRAGSSYEQYF
cdr3_nt: TGTGCCAGCAGGACCCGTGCGGGAAGCTCCTACGAGCAGTACTTC